The present TCR beta chain was sequenced within a study of siplizumab effects on memory and regulatory T cells. Germline-derived CDR1 and CDR2 are MGHDK and SYGVNS. The CDR3 loop spans 13 amino acids. Trimming pared 6 bases from V and 5 bases from J, leaving 13 bases between. Study-wide findings and caveats: Proliferating siplizumab-cultured Tregs lacked confirmed suppressive function. It seemed that naive T cells were more diverse than memory cells and were major contributors to the alloresponse.

Concerning this clone itself: Its antigen is as yet unknown.

Clones were sequenced by immunoSEQ multiplex PCR, and TCRdb holds only the in-frame ones, with some missing. The sample includes tens of thousands of clones, less than 90% of them seen just once. The sequenced sample consisted of naive CD8+ T cells sorted from blood. V and J are TRBV25-1 and TRBJ2-5; the D gene is possibly TRBD1 (5 bases). The clonotype originates from a human donor in good health. CDR3 protein: CASSLQGLETQYF. CDR3 bases: TGTGCCAGCAGCCTTCAGGGTCTGGAGACCCAGTACTTC.